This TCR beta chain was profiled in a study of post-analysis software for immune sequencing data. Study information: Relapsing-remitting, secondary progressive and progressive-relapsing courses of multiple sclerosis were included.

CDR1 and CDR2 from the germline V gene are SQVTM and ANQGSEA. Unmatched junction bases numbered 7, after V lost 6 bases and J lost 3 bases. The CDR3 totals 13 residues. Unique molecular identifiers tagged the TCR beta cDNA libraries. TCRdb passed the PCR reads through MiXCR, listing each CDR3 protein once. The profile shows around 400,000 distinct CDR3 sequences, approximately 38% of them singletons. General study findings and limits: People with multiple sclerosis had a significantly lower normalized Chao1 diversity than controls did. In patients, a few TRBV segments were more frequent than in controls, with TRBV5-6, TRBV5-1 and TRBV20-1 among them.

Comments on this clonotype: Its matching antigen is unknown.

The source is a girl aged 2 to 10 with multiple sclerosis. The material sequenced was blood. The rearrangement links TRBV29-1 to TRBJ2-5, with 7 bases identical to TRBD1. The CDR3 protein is CSVSTGVEETQYF. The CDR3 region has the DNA TGCAGCGTGTCCACAGGGGTTGAAGAGACCCAGTACTTC. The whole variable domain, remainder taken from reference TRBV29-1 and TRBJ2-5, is SAVISQKPSRDICQRGTSLTIQCQVDSQVTMMFWYRQQPGQSLTLIATANQGSEATYESGFVIDKFPISRPNLTFSTLTVSNMSPEDSSIYLCSVSTGVEETQYFGPGTRLLVL.